A selection of T cell receptor beta chains follows, all from one sample in a study of cytomegalovirus exposure and HLA in healthy donors. TCRdb's copy holds only in-frame clones and misses some; the assay was immunoSEQ multiplex PCR. In the table there are under 300,000 clones, around four fifths of which are singletons. The source material was PBMCs. The receptors were sampled from a woman aged 40 to 50 in good health and CMV-seropositive. CDR3s include the opening cysteine and the closing phenylalanine or tryptophan. A D gene is named only where the DNA matches it firmly. Rows may omit the clone size; those that give it use once, few, many or a size class.

clone size	D gene	J gene	V gene	CDR3 protein	CDR3 DNA
NA	TRBD1	TRBJ1-6	TRBV28	CASSFLARGYNSPLHF	TGTGCCAGCAGTTTCCTCGCCAGGGGGTATAATTCACCCCTCCACTTT
NA	TRBD2	TRBJ2-2	TRBV7-9	CASSLGVAGAIAGELFF	TGTGCCAGCAGCTTAGGGGTAGCGGGCGCGATTGCCGGGGAGCTGTTTTTT
NA	NA	TRBJ2-5	TRBV30	CAWSETGQETQYF	TGTGCCTGGAGCGAGACAGGACAAGAGACCCAGTACTTC
NA	NA	TRBJ2-1	TRBV4-3	CASSYSQGGRSYNEQFF	TGCGCCAGCAGCTATTCTCAAGGTGGGAGGTCCTACAATGAGCAGTTCTTC
NA	NA	TRBJ1-6	TRBV5-8	CASSLGGVNSPLHF	TGTGCCAGCAGCTTGGGGGGGGTTAATTCACCCCTCCACTTT
NA	TRBD1	TRBJ2-1	TRBV4-2	CASSLIDRGLGNEQFF	TGTGCCAGCAGCCTGATTGACAGGGGGCTTGGCAATGAGCAGTTCTTC
NA	TRBD1	TRBJ2-2	TRBV19	CASTPTGLPGELFF	TGTGCCAGTACCCCGACAGGGTTGCCCGGGGAGCTGTTTTTT
NA	TRBD2	TRBJ2-4	TRBV5-4	CASSKAGAQGKNIQYF	TGTGCCAGCAGTAAAGCGGGAGCTCAGGGGAAAAACATTCAGTACTTC
NA	NA	TRBJ1-5	TRBV6-1	CASRRGDSNQPQHF	TGTGCCAGCAGGAGAGGAGATAGCAATCAGCCCCAGCATTTT
few	NA	TRBJ2-1	TRBV15	CATSRGFNKGGEQFF	TGTGCCACCAGCAGAGGTTTTAATAAAGGCGGTGAGCAGTTCTTC
few	TRBD1	TRBJ2-2	TRBV6-4	CASRRDRKAGELFF	TGTGCCAGCAGAAGGGACAGAAAGGCCGGGGAGCTGTTTTTT
NA	TRBD1	TRBJ1-1	TRBV7-9	CSSSLADRPNTEAFF	TGTTCCAGCAGCTTAGCGGACAGGCCGAACACTGAAGCTTTCTTT
NA	NA	TRBJ2-7	TRBV7-9	CASSPGQGFHEQYF	TGTGCCAGCAGCCCCGGTCAGGGATTTCACGAGCAGTACTTC
NA	NA	TRBJ1-4	TRBV9	CASSVGDRNNEKLFF	TGTGCCAGCAGCGTAGGTGACAGAAATAATGAAAAACTGTTTTTT
NA	NA	TRBJ2-1	TRBV27	CASSLSVRSSYNEQFF	TGTGCCAGCAGCCTCTCCGTTAGGAGCTCCTACAATGAGCAGTTCTTC
NA	NA	TRBJ1-5	TRBV28	CASSLAGELRNQPQHF	TGTGCCAGCAGTTTAGCAGGGGAGCTTCGCAATCAGCCCCAGCATTTT
NA	NA	TRBJ1-2	TRBV9	CASSVVPGDGYTF	TGTGCCAGCAGCGTAGTACCAGGGGATGGCTACACCTTC
NA	NA	TRBJ2-7	TRBV6-1	CASRPTSSYEQYF	TGTGCCAGCAGGCCCACTAGCTCCTACGAGCAGTACTTC
NA	NA	TRBJ1-2	TRBV19	CASTPGTVGGDGYTF	TGTGCCAGTACCCCGGGCACAGTGGGGGGAGATGGCTACACCTTC
NA	TRBD1	TRBJ1-1	TRBV19	CASMGQGENTEAFF	TGTGCCAGTATGGGACAGGGGGAGAACACTGAAGCTTTCTTT
NA	NA	TRBJ2-3	TRBV29-1	CSAEQGADTQYF	TGCAGCGCCGAACAGGGTGCAGATACGCAGTATTTT
NA	NA	TRBJ1-3	TRBV6-5	CASTDRSSGNTIYF	TGTGCCAGCACCGACAGGAGCTCTGGAAACACCATATATTTT
NA	NA	TRBJ1-4	TRBV6-5	CASSYSSGGREKLFF	TGTGCCAGCAGTTACTCATCCGGGGGTCGTGAAAAACTGTTTTTT
NA	NA	TRBJ1-5	TRBV27	CASSSPVLRVQPQHF	TGTGCCAGCAGTTCCCCCGTACTCAGGGTTCAGCCCCAGCATTTT
NA	TRBD2	TRBJ2-5	TRBV2	CASSTGLAGASGETQYF	TGTGCCAGCAGCACAGGACTAGCGGGAGCCTCGGGGGAGACCCAGTACTTC
NA	TRBD1	TRBJ2-2	TRBV28	CAGEGGPGELFF	TGTGCCGGAGAAGGGGGCCCCGGGGAGCTGTTTTTT
NA	NA	TRBJ1-1	TRBV7-9	CASSFTENTEAFF	TGTGCCAGCAGTTTTACAGAGAACACTGAAGCTTTCTTT
few	TRBD2	TRBJ2-1	TRBV6-5	CASSYSRTPPGGEQFF	TGTGCCAGCAGTTACTCGCGGACTCCTCCGGGGGGTGAGCAGTTCTTC
NA	TRBD2	TRBJ2-7	TRBV4-1	CASSQEQREGYEQYF	TGCGCCAGCAGCCAGGAGCAGCGGGAGGGTTACGAGCAGTACTTC
NA	NA	TRBJ1-4	TRBV19	CASSIGGATNEKLFF	TGTGCCAGTAGTATCGGCGGAGCAACTAATGAAAAACTGTTTTTT
NA	TRBD2	TRBJ2-5	TRBV29-1	CSVEDPASGSEETQYF	TGCAGCGTTGAAGATCCGGCTAGCGGGAGCGAAGAGACCCAGTACTTC
once	NA	TRBJ2-5	TRBV4-2	CASSQGGRSYF	TGTGCCAGCAGCCAAGGGGGCCGGTCGTACTTC
NA	TRBD2	TRBJ2-7	TRBV7-2	CASKEAGTYEQYF	TGTGCCAGCAAGGAAGCGGGGACCTACGAGCAGTACTTC
NA	TRBD1	TRBJ1-1	TRBV30	CAQLQGPMNTEAFF	TGTGCCCAATTACAGGGGCCGATGAACACTGAAGCTTTCTTT
NA	NA	TRBJ1-1	TRBV25-1	CASSAMAGGGGTEAFF	TGTGCCAGCAGTGCAATGGCGGGAGGGGGTGGCACTGAAGCTTTCTTT
NA	NA	TRBJ2-7	TRBV6-1	CASSYTGSDEQYF	TGTGCCAGCAGTTATACAGGGAGCGACGAGCAGTACTTC
few	NA	TRBJ1-2	TRBV19	CASSPGRARYGYTF	TGTGCCAGTAGTCCAGGCAGGGCACGCTATGGCTACACCTTC
NA	TRBD1	TRBJ2-7	TRBV2	CASRPTGAHEQYF	TGTGCCAGCAGGCCCACAGGGGCCCACGAGCAGTACTTC
NA	NA	TRBJ2-1	TRBV7-2	CASSPRGMNEQFF	TGTGCCAGCAGCCCCCGGGGAATGAATGAGCAGTTCTTC
few	NA	TRBJ1-4	TRBV4-2	CASSQAPQGTNEKLFF	TGTGCCAGCAGCCAAGCTCCACAGGGTACTAATGAAAAACTGTTTTTT
NA	NA	TRBJ1-1	TRBV7-9	CSSSDRARGWVTEAFF	TGTTCCAGCAGCGACCGGGCCCGGGGTTGGGTCACTGAAGCTTTCTTT
NA	NA	TRBJ2-2	TRBV7-3	CASSPTSSDTGELFF	TGTGCCAGCAGCCCGACTAGTAGCGACACCGGGGAGCTGTTTTTT
NA	NA	TRBJ2-7	TRBV11-2	CASSLGGSEQYF	TGTGCCAGCAGCTTAGGGGGCTCCGAGCAGTACTTC
few	NA	TRBJ1-1	TRBV27	CASSLGPVGAFF	TGTGCCAGCAGTTTAGGGCCCGTTGGGGCTTTCTTT
NA	NA	TRBJ1-2	TRBV9	CASSISTKSLYGYTF	TGTGCCAGCAGCATATCCACCAAGAGCCTCTATGGCTACACCTTC
few	TRBD2	TRBJ2-1	TRBV5-6	CASSLTSGSDEQFF	TGTGCCAGCAGCTTGACTAGCGGGAGTGATGAGCAGTTCTTC
NA	TRBD2	TRBJ2-2	TRBV28	CASSLDLSGSIPNTGELFF	TGTGCCAGCAGTTTAGATTTGAGCGGGAGTATCCCGAACACCGGGGAGCTGTTTTTT
NA	NA	TRBJ1-2	TRBV30	CAWSGGEGYTF	TGTGCCTGGAGTGGGGGCGAGGGCTACACCTTC
NA	NA	TRBJ2-1	TRBV11-2	CASSLIGGADNEQFF	TGTGCCAGCAGCTTAATTGGCGGGGCCGACAATGAGCAGTTCTTC
NA	NA	TRBJ2-2	TRBV2	CASSQGLDTGELFF	TGTGCCAGCAGTCAGGGGTTGGACACCGGGGAGCTGTTTTTT
few	NA	TRBJ2-5	TRBV6-5	CASSYSGGGYLKTQYF	TGTGCCAGCAGTTACTCGGGAGGGGGGTACTTAAAGACCCAGTACTTC
once	NA	TRBJ1-2	TRBV6-5	CASSYSAGPYGYTF	TGTGCCAGCAGTTACTCGGCAGGCCCCTATGGCTACACCTTC
NA	NA	TRBJ2-7	TRBV19	CASSIRSSSYEQYF	TGTGCCAGTAGTATAAGGAGCTCCTCCTACGAGCAGTACTTC
NA	TRBD1	TRBJ1-4	TRBV7-9	CASSTYGYRGQGANEKLFF	TGTGCCAGCAGCACCTACGGTTACAGGGGCCAGGGGGCTAATGAAAAACTGTTTTTT
NA	NA	TRBJ1-4	TRBV19	CASSPQLTNEKLFF	TGTGCCAGTAGTCCCCAATTGACTAATGAAAAACTGTTTTTT
NA	TRBD1	TRBJ1-2	TRBV19	CASSKGQGDGYTF	TGTGCCAGTAGTAAAGGACAGGGAGATGGCTACACCTTC
once	TRBD1	TRBJ2-7	TRBV18	CASSPGTGSSYEQYF	TGTGCCAGCTCTCCCGGGACAGGGTCTTCCTACGAGCAGTACTTC
once	NA	TRBJ1-5	TRBV6-1	CASSESWSAGDQPQHF	TGTGCCAGCAGTGAATCATGGAGCGCTGGCGATCAGCCCCAGCATTTT
NA	NA	TRBJ1-1	TRBV5-8	CASRLRRGMNTEAFF	TGTGCCAGCAGGCTACGGAGGGGAATGAACACTGAAGCTTTCTTT